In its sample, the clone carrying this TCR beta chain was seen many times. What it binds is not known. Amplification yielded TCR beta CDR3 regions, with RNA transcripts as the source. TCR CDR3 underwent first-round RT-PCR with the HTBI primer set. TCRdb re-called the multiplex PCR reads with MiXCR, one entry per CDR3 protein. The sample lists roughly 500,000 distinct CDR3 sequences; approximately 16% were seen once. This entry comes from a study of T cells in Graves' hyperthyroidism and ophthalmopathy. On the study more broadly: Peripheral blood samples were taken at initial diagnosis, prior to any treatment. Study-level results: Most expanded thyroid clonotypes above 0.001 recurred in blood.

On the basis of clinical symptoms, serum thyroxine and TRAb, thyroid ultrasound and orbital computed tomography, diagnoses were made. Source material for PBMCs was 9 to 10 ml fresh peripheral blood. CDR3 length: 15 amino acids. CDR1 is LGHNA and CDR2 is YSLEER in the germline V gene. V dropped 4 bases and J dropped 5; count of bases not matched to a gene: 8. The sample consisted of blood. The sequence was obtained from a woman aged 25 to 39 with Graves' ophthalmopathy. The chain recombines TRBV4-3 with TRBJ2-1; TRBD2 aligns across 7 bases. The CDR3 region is CASSPTLGLDNEQFF. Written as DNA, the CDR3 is TGCGCCAGCAGCCCTACGTTAGGACTAGACAATGAGCAGTTCTTC.